This entry features one T cell receptor (beta chain) sequence. Together with a sample-barcoded 5' primer, a J-beta primer mix was included in a second PCR lasting roughly 6 to 12 cycles. TCRdb independently ran MiXCR on the 5' RACE reads; one entry per CDR3 protein. The sample shows approximately 780,000 distinct CDR3 sequences, about 26% of them seen only once. The data derive from a study of blood T cells in healthy people across ages. The ends lost 4 bases at V and 2 bases at J; junction bases unmatched: 6. CDR1 and CDR2 from the germline V gene are DFQATT and SNEGSKA (reference sequence). This CDR3 has 17 residues. These data were also filed under a second study, of T cells of mothers and their children.

The chain carries TRBV20-1 and TRBJ2-1, with TRBD2 matching 15 bases. The source is a boy younger than 18 in good health. The specimen was blood. As DNA, the CDR3 is TGCAGTGCTAACTCGGGACTAGCGGGGGGAACCTACAATGAGCAGTTCTTC. It encodes CSANSGLAGGTYNEQFF.